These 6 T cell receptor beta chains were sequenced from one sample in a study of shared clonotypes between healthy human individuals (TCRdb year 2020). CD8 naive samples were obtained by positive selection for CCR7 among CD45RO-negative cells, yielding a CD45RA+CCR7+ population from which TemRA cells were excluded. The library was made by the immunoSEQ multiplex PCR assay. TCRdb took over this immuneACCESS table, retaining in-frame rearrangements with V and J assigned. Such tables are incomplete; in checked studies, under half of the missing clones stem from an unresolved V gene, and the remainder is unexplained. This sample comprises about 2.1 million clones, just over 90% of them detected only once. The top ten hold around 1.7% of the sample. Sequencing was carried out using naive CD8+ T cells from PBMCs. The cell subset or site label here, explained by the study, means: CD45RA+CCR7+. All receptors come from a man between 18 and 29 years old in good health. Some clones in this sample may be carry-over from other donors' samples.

The CDR3 bases are TGTGCCAGCAGTCCGTTAGGGGAGGAAAAACTGTTTTTT. It yields the protein CASSPLGEEKLFF. This chain joins TRBV7-9 and TRBJ1-4; TRBD1 is a possible D gene (5 bases). V was pared by 6 bases and J by 8 bases, with 13 bases between. Germline-derived CDR1 and CDR2 are SEHNR and FQNEAQ (reference sequence). CDR3 length: 13 amino acids.

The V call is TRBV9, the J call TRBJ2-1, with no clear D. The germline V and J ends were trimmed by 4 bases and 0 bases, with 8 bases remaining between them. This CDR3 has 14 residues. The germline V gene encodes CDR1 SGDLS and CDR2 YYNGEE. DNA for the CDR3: TGTGCCAGCAGCTTGCGGAGCTCCTACAATGAGCAGTTCTTC. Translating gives CASSLRSSYNEQFF.

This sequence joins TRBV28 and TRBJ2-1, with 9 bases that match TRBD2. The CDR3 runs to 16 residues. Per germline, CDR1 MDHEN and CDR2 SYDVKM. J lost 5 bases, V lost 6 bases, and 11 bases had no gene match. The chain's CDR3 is CASSLGRGRDNNEQFF. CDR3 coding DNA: TGTGCCAGCAGCCTAGGTCGCGGGAGGGACAACAATGAGCAGTTCTTC.

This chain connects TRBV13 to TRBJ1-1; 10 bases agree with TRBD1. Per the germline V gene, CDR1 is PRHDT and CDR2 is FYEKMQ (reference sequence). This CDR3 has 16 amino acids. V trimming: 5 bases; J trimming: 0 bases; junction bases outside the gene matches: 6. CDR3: CASSDRGRPLNTEAFF. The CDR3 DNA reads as TGTGCCAGCAGCGACAGGGGGCGGCCCCTGAACACTGAAGCTTTCTTT.

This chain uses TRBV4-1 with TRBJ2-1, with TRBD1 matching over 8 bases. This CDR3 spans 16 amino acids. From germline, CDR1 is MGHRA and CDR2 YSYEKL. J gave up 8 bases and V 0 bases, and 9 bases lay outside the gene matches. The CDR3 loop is CASSQDTGQGIHEQFF. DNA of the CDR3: TGCGCCAGCAGCCAAGATACTGGACAGGGTATTCATGAGCAGTTCTTC.

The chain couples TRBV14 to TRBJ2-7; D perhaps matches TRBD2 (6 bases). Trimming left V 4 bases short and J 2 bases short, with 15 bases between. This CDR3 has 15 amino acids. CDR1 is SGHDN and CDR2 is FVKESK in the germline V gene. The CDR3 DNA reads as TGTGCCAGCAGCCTCCACCGGGACTTAGCCTACGAGCAGTACTTC. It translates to CASSLHRDLAYEQYF. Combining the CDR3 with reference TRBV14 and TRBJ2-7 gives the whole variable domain EAGVTQFPSHSVIEKGQTVTLRCDPISGHDNLYWYRRVMGKEIKFLLHFVKESKQDESGMPNNRFLAERTGGTYSTLKVQPAELEDSGVYFCASSLHRDLAYEQYFGPGTRLTVT.